This T cell receptor beta chain originates from a study of beta chain features in type 1 diabetes. Overall study context: Cell yields, age and gender were similar between patients and healthy donors. Findings and caveats of the study: Significant though moderate, a shortening of TCRB CDR3s appeared in all four CD4+ subsets of Type 1 diabetes patients.

The isolated RNA, all of it, was reverse transcribed, so expressed TCRB transcripts were what got sequenced. TCRdb's table, derived via immunoSEQ multiplex PCR, lists solely in-frame clones and lacks some. Of approximately 240,000 clones listed, roughly 17% are singletons. Germline loops: CDR1 GTSNPN, CDR2 SVGIG (reference sequence). This CDR3 contains 14 residues. Trimming stripped 2 bases from V and 3 bases from J, with 11 bases between. As to this clone: Its target is not known.

The specimen sequenced was naive CD4+ T cells from blood. The clonotype was recovered from a man aged 25-40 years with type 1 diabetes. This chain uses TRBV30 with TRBJ1-5; the D is unclear. The CDR3 region is CAWSPPGNNQPQHF. CDR3 sequence (DNA): TGTGCCTGGAGTCCCCCGGGGAACAATCAGCCCCAGCATTTT.